This TCR beta chain was documented in a study of blood T cell repertoires in COVID-19. In the authors' workflow: It was from reference gene primer amplification that nucleated cell counts were estimated. Repertoires were generated with immunoSEQ multiplex PCR, while TCRdb's copy carries only in-frame clones and drops some. V and J calls and clone size are copied from that table; D and trimming were computed from the DNA. The sample shows approximately 70,000 clones, roughly nine tenths of them seen only once. Looked up from germline, CDR1 is MNHEY and CDR2 is SVGAGI. J lost 5 bases, V lost 10 bases, and 8 bases had no gene match. CDR3 size: 12 residues.

Material: peripheral blood. This sequence joins TRBV6-5 and TRBJ2-7, with 7 bases identical to TRBD1. This clonotype was sampled from a man in his forties with COVID-19, enrolled during active disease. The CDR3 DNA reads as TGTGCCACCGTAGAGGGGGCCCACGAGCAGTACTTC. The encoded protein is CATVEGAHEQYF.